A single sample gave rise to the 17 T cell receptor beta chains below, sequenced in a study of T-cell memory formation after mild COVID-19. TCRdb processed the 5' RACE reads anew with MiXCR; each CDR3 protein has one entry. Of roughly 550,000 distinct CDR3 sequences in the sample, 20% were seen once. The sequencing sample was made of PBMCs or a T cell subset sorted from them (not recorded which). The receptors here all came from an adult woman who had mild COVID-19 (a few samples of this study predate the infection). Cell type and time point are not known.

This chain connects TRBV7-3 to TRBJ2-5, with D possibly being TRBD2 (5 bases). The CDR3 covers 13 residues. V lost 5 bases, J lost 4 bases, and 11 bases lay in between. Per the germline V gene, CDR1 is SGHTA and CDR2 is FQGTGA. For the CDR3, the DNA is TGTGCCAGCAGCCCCGTGGGAGTAGAGACCCAGTACTTC. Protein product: CASSPVGVETQYF.

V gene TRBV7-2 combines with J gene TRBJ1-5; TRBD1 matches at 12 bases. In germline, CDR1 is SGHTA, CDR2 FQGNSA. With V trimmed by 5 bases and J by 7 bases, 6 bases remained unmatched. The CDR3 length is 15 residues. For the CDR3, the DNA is TGTGCCAGCAGCAGGGACAGGGGGCCGGGACAGCCCCAGCATTTT. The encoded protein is CASSRDRGPGQPQHF.

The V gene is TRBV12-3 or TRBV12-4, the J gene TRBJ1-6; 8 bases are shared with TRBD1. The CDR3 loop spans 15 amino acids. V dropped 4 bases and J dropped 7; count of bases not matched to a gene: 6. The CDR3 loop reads CASSYSTGANSPLHF. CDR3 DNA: TGTGCCAGCAGTTACTCGACAGGGGCAAATTCACCCCTCCACTTT.

Here the CDR3 reads CASRSAGGTYNEQFF. The CDR3 coding sequence is TGTGCCAGCAGATCCGCGGGGGGTACTTACAATGAGCAGTTCTTC. The gene calls are TRBV12-3 or TRBV12-4 and TRBJ2-1; 8 bases map to TRBD2. V gave up 6 bases and J gave up 4 bases; unmatched junction bases: 8. This CDR3 has 15 amino acids.

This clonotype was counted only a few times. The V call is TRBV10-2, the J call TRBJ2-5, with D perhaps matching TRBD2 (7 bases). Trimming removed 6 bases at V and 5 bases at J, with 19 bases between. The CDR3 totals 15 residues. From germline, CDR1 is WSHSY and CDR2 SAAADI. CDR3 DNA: TGCGCCAGCAGAGAGAGGGGGGGAGACCGGGAGACCCAGTACTTC. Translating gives CASRERGGDRETQYF.

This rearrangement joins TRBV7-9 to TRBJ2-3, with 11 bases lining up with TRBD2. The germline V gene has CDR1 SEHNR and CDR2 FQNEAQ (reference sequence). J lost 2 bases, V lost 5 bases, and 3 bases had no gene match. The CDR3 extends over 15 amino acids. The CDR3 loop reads CASSPSGGPTDTQYF. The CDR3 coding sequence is TGTGCCAGCAGCCCTAGCGGGGGGCCCACAGATACGCAGTATTTT.

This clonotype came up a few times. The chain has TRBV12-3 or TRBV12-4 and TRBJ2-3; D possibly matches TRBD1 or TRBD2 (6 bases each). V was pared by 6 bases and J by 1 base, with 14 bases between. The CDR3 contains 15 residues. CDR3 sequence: CASSIAGGRTDTQYF. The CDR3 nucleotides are TGTGCCAGCAGCATCGCCGGGGGCCGCACAGATACGCAGTATTTT.

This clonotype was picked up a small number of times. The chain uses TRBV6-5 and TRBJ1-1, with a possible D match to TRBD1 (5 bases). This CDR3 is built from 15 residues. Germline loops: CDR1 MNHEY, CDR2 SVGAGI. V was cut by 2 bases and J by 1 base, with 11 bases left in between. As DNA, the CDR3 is TGTGCCAGCAGTTACGACACGCAGGGGAACACTGAAGCTTTCTTT. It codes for CASSYDTQGNTEAFF.

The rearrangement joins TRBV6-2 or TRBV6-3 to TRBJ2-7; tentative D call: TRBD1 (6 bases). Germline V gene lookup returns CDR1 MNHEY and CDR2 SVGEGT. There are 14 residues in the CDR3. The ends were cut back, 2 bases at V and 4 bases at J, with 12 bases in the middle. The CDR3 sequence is CASSYAVRGYEQYF. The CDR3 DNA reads TGTGCCAGCAGTTACGCGGTCAGGGGTTACGAGCAGTACTTC.

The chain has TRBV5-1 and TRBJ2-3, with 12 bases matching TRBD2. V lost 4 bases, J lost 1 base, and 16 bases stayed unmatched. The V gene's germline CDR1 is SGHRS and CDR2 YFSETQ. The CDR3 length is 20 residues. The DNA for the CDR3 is TGCGCCAGCAGCCTAACCTTGACTAGCGGGGGCCAAAGGGGCACAGATACGCAGTATTTT. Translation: CASSLTLTSGGQRGTDTQYF.

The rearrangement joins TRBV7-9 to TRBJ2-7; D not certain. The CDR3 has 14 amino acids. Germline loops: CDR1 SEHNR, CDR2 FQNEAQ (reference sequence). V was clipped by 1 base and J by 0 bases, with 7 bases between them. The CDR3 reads CASSLGSNSYEQYF. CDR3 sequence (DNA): TGTGCCAGCAGCTTAGGGTCTAACTCCTACGAGCAGTACTTC.

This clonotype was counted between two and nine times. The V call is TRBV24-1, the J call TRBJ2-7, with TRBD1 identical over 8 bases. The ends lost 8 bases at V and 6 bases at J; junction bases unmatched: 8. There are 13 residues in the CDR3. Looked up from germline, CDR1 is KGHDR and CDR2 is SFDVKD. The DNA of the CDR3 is TGTGCCACCAAGGGAGGACAGGGCTCCGAGCAGTACTTC. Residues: CATKGGQGSEQYF.

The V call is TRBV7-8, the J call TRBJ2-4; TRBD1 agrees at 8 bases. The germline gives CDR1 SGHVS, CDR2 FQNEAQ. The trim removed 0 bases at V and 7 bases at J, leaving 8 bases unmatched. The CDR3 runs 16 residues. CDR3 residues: CASSLAQGALLNIQYF. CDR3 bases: TGTGCCAGCAGCTTAGCGCAGGGGGCATTGTTGAACATTCAGTACTTC.

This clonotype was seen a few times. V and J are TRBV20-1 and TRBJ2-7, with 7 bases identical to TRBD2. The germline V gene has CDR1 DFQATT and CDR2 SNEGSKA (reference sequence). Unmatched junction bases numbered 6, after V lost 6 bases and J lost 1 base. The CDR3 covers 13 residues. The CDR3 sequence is CSASGTESYEQYF. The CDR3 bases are TGCAGTGCGAGCGGGACTGAGTCCTACGAGCAGTACTTC.

The CDR3 spells CASSLSLYSGLNYGYTF. The CDR3 DNA follows: TGTGCCAGCAGCTTATCCCTCTACAGTGGACTTAACTATGGCTACACCTTC. The rearrangement links TRBV7-8 to TRBJ1-2; D is unresolved. Germline lookup yields CDR1 SGHVS and CDR2 FQNEAQ. CDR3 length equals 17 residues. Between the trimmed V and J ends, which lost 2 bases and 1 base, there was a span of 17 bases. Full variable domain (rest looked up from reference TRBV7-8 and TRBJ1-2): GAGVSQSPRYKVAKRGQDVALRCDPISGHVSLFWYQQALGQGPEFLTYFQNEAQLDKSGLPSDRFFAERPEGSVSTLKIQRTQQEDSAVYLCASSLSLYSGLNYGYTFGSGTRLTVV.

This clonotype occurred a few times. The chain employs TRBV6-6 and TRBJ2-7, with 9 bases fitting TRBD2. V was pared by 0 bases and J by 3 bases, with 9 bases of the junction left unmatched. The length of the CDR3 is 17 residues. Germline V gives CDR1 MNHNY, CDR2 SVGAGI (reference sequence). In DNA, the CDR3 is TGTGCCAGCAGTTACTCGTCGAAGCCTAGCGGGGACTACGAGCAGTACTTC. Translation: CASSYSSKPSGDYEQYF.

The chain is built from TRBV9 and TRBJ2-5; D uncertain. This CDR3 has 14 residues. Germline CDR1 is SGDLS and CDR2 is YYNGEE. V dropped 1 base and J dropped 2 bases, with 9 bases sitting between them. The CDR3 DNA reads TGTGCCAGCAGCGTAACCCCTCGACAAGAGACCCAGTACTTC. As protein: CASSVTPRQETQYF.